This T cell receptor beta chain came from a study of blood T cell repertoires in COVID-19. Turning to the study itself: PBMCs, B-cell-depleted T cells, or T cells provided the cDNA or gDNA that made up the material.

The CDR3 length is 16 residues. From germline, CDR1 is SGHKS and CDR2 YYEKEE (reference sequence). The V gene end was trimmed by 4 bases and the J gene end by 6 bases; junction bases not matched to a gene: 10. In the original processing: Estimation of nucleated cell counts was performed using reference gene primer amplification. Method: immunoSEQ multiplex PCR; TCRdb's copy keeps in-frame clones and lacks some. For V, J and clone size, that table is used; D and trimming come from the DNA. Of about 310,000 clones listed, 85% to 90% are singletons. One Seattle source followed patients from active infection through their disease course.

The specimen was peripheral blood. V gene TRBV5-5 combines with J gene TRBJ1-3, with TRBD1 matching 10 bases. This clonotype was obtained from a woman under 40 with COVID-19, enrolled during active disease. CDR3 sequence: CASSIDRGPPENTIYF. For the CDR3, the DNA is TGTGCCAGCAGCATCGACAGGGGGCCGCCTGAAAACACCATATATTTT.